The 25 T cell receptor beta chains listed next were all sequenced from one sample in a study of T cell repertoires in cytomegalovirus infection. Each CDR3 protein is one row after TCRdb ran MiXCR on the reads. This sample yields approximately 110,000 distinct CDR3 sequences, of which roughly 39% are seen a single time; just under 75% belongs to the top ten. Which antigens these TCRs recognize remains unknown. Sequences were derived from CD8+ T cells from cultured PBMCs, sampled from culture after CMV antigen stimulation. These receptors were obtained from a human donor in good health (CMV status not recorded). Some clones in this sample may be carry-over from other donors' samples.

The gene calls are TRBV4-1 and TRBJ2-1; D is undetermined. In germline, CDR1 is MGHRA, CDR2 YSYEKL. Trimming removed 11 bases at V and 9 bases at J, with 14 bases between. This CDR3 is built from 11 residues. The CDR3 region is CASRVNTEQFF. The CDR3 DNA sequence: TGCGCCTCCCGAGTAAATACTGAGCAGTTCTTC.

The chain carries TRBV24-1 and TRBJ2-1; D perhaps matches TRBD1 (6 bases). The ends were cut back, 3 bases at V and 4 bases at J, with 15 bases in the middle. The CDR3 contains 16 residues. Germline V gene lookup returns CDR1 KGHDR and CDR2 SFDVKD. CDR3 DNA sequence: TGTGCCACCAGTGATGTGACCGCCACAGGGTACAATGAGCAGTTCTTC. Protein: CATSDVTATGYNEQFF.

The CDR3 loop is CASSYFGDYGYTF. CDR3 DNA: TGTGCCAGCAGTTACTTCGGGGACTATGGCTACACCTTC. V is TRBV6-5 and J is TRBJ1-2; D not certain. Trimming stripped 1 base from V and 3 bases from J, with 6 bases between. This CDR3 is 13 amino acids long. Germline V gene data show CDR1 as MNHEY and CDR2 as SVGAGI.

There are a few counts of this clonotype. As DNA, the CDR3 is TGTGCCAGCAGCCTCTCCGGGACAGGGTCCGAGCAGTACTTC. This sequence encodes CASSLSGTGSEQYF. The chain has TRBV11-3 and TRBJ2-7; 9 bases are shared with TRBD1. Losses at the gene ends were 5 bases for V and 6 bases for J; bases not matched to a gene: 8. Germline loops: CDR1 SGHNT, CDR2 YENEEA. This CDR3 contains 14 residues.

The chain couples TRBV27 to TRBJ2-7; D not resolved. Per the germline V gene, CDR1 is MNHEY and CDR2 is SMNVEV (reference sequence). Trimming removed 4 bases from V and 5 bases from J, with 15 bases in between. The CDR3 runs to 14 residues. The chain's CDR3 is CASSSPLSFHEQYF. DNA for the CDR3: TGTGCCAGCAGTTCACCTCTCAGTTTCCACGAGCAGTACTTC.

Ten or more counts support this clonotype. The chain carries TRBV28 and TRBJ1-1, with a possible D match to TRBD1 (6 bases). The CDR3 has 14 residues. Trimming left V 2 bases short and J 12 bases short, with 19 bases between. The V gene's germline CDR1 is MDHEN and CDR2 SYDVKM. CDR3 sequence reads: CASSLGPQPGETFF. The CDR3, as DNA: TGTGCCAGCAGTTTAGGGCCTCAACCAGGGGAGACTTTCTTT.

The rearrangement joins TRBV5-1 to TRBJ1-1, with D possibly being TRBD1 (5 bases). Germline-derived CDR1 and CDR2 are SGHRS and YFSETQ. The CDR3 runs to 15 residues. The ends were cut back, 0 bases at V and 6 bases at J, with 15 bases in the middle. CDR3 nucleotides: TGCGCCAGCAGCTTGGTATCCGGGGGAGTGGCTGAAGCTTTCTTT. This codes for CASSLVSGGVAEAFF.

This clonotype was detected only a few times. The chain has TRBV29-1 and TRBJ2-3, with D perhaps TRBD2 (6 bases). This CDR3 contains 15 residues. Trimming cost V 5 bases and J 4 bases, with 19 bases left between them. Germline CDR1 is SQVTM and CDR2 is ANQGSEA. CDR3 residues: CSVILSGRRPDTQYF. CDR3 nucleotides: TGCAGCGTTATTTTGTCTGGGAGGCGCCCAGATACGCAGTATTTT.

The rearrangement uses TRBV12-3 or TRBV12-4 and TRBJ1-2, with D perhaps TRBD1 (6 bases). The CDR3 sequence is 11 residues long. Trimming pared 5 bases from V and 8 bases from J, leaving 9 bases between. CDR3 sequence reads: CASSTGNGYTF. DNA of the CDR3: TGTGCCAGCAGTACAGGGAACGGCTACACCTTC.

This rearrangement joins TRBV27 to TRBJ2-7; TRBD2 might be the D (5 bases). Germline V gives CDR1 MNHEY, CDR2 SMNVEV (reference sequence). The V end was cut by 6 bases, the J end by 4 bases, with 13 bases between. This CDR3 region has 13 residues. The CDR3 nucleotides read TGTGCCAGCAGGAGGGCGTCGGGGTACGAGCAGTACTTC. Protein product: CASRRASGYEQYF.

The chain employs TRBV6-1 and TRBJ2-2, with 10 bases that match TRBD1. The germline gives CDR1 MNHNS, CDR2 SASEGT. V dropped 11 bases and J dropped 7; count of bases not matched to a gene: 10. The CDR3 extends over 14 amino acids. CDR3 DNA: TGTGCCTGCACCGGGACAGGGGTAGACGGGGAGCTGTTTTTT. Translation: CACTGTGVDGELFF.

This clonotype appeared a few times. The chain combines TRBV28 with TRBJ2-3; D remains ambiguous. The CDR3 is 16 amino acids. V was pared by 2 bases and J by 4 bases, with 16 bases between. Germline V lookup: CDR1 MDHEN, CDR2 SYDVKM. The CDR3 region has the DNA TGTGCCAGCAGTTTACGGTCTCATCAGTTGGCAGATACGCAGTATTTT. Its translation: CASSLRSHQLADTQYF.

V is TRBV12-3 or TRBV12-4 and J is TRBJ2-7, with D perhaps matching TRBD2 (5 bases). There are 12 residues in the CDR3. The ends were cut back, 8 bases at V and 7 bases at J, with 15 bases in the middle. The CDR3 nucleotides are TGTGCCAGCGGACTCCTAGGCGGGGAGCAGTACTTC. Translating it yields CASGLLGGEQYF.

This clonotype was picked up many times. The rearrangement uses TRBV7-2 and TRBJ2-1; possible D gene TRBD2, 5 bases. Germline-derived CDR1 and CDR2 are SGHTA and FQGNSA. V was shortened by 5 bases and J by 0 bases, with 11 bases between the two germline ends. The CDR3 has 15 residues. The CDR3 spells CASSAVASSYNEQFF. In DNA form, the CDR3 reads TGTGCCAGCAGCGCTGTAGCGAGCTCCTACAATGAGCAGTTCTTC.

This clonotype has just a few counts. V gene TRBV5-4 combines with J gene TRBJ2-5, with 8 bases matching TRBD1. This CDR3 spans 15 amino acids. In germline, CDR1 is SGHNT, CDR2 YYREEE (reference sequence). With V trimmed by 6 bases and J by 4 bases, 11 bases remained unmatched. In DNA form, the CDR3 reads TGTGCCAGCATCCCGTGGGGACAGGCCCGAGAGACCCAGTACTTC. Protein sequence: CASIPWGQARETQYF. Full variable domain (remainder filled in from reference TRBV5-4 and TRBJ2-5): ETGVTQSPTHLIKTRGQQVTLRCSSQSGHNTVSWYQQALGQGPQFIFQYYREEENGRGNFPPRFSGLQFPNYSSELNVNALELDDSALYLCASIPWGQARETQYFGPGTRLLVL.

V usage is TRBV7-4 and J usage is TRBJ1-5, with D tentatively TRBD1 (6 bases). CDR1 and CDR2 from the germline V gene are SGHVT and SQSDAQ. V gave up 8 bases and J gave up 3 bases, with 17 bases separating them. The CDR3 loop spans 15 amino acids. This chain's CDR3 is CASPQDRDINQPQHF. DNA for the CDR3: TGTGCCAGCCCCCAAGACCGGGACATCAATCAGCCCCAGCATTTT.

This clonotype came up a few times. The chain carries TRBV6-1 and TRBJ2-7; D is unclear. The CDR3 spans 13 residues. V gave up 5 bases and J gave up 6 bases, with 14 bases separating them. Germline CDR1 is MNHNS and CDR2 is SASEGT. In DNA form, the CDR3 reads TGTGCCAGCAGTCCCCTAAATAACCCCGAGCAGTACTTC. Its protein product is CASSPLNNPEQYF.

This clonotype was seen only a few times. The V gene is TRBV27, the J gene TRBJ1-1, with D perhaps TRBD1 (5 bases). V lost 5 bases and J 2 bases, leaving 9 bases between the germline ends. The germline V gene encodes CDR1 MNHEY and CDR2 SMNVEV (reference sequence). This CDR3 has 13 amino acids. DNA of the CDR3: TGTGCCAGCAGTCAGGACACCAACACTGAAGCTTTCTTT. Amino acid sequence: CASSQDTNTEAFF.

The chain is built from TRBV2 and TRBJ1-6; D is uncertain. The germline CDR1 and CDR2 sequences are SNHLY and FYNNEI. The ends were cut back, 3 bases at V and 0 bases at J, with 9 bases in the middle. The CDR3 loop spans 16 amino acids. CDR3 protein: CASSERRSSYNSPLHF. As DNA, the CDR3 is TGTGCCAGCAGTGAGCGACGGAGCTCCTATAATTCACCCCTCCACTTT.

For this clonotype: Germline is not matched at one junction end, which may reflect a read error. V gene TRBV12-3 or TRBV12-4 combines with J gene TRBJ2-6; tentative D call: TRBD2 (6 bases). This CDR3 comprises 18 residues. The CDR3 protein is CASSLAGGTLSGANVLTF. CDR3 DNA: TGTGCCAGCAGTCTAGCCGGGGGTACCCTCTCTGGGGCCAACGTCCTGACTTTC.

The J gene is TRBJ2-2, the V gene TRBV4-2; 9 bases line up with TRBD1. Unmatched junction bases numbered 3, after V lost 4 bases and J lost 0 bases. The CDR3 sequence is 16 residues long. CDR1 is LGHNA, CDR2 YNFKEQ, per germline. CDR3 amino acids: CASSPGTGTNTGELFF. CDR3 coding DNA: TGTGCCAGCAGCCCAGGGACAGGGACGAACACCGGGGAGCTGTTTTTT.

This clonotype was recorded a few times. One junction end does not reproduce the germline sequence, and a read error may be involved. The chain uses TRBV12-3 or TRBV12-4 and TRBJ1-1, with a weak D call TRBD1 (5 bases). The CDR3 length is 14 residues. CDR3 in amino acids: CASRLGPLYTEAFF. As DNA, the CDR3 is TGTGCCAGCAGGCTGGGACCCCTGTACACAGAAGCTTTCTTT.

This clonotype showed up many times. The chain couples TRBV12-5 to TRBJ2-3; D unclear. Germline V lookup: CDR1 LGHNT, CDR2 FRNRAP. This CDR3 is 14 amino acids long. V was clipped by 2 bases and J by 3 bases, with 9 bases between them. The CDR3 DNA reads TGTGCTAGTGGTTTGTACGGTAGGACAGATACGCAGTATTTT. It yields the protein CASGLYGRTDTQYF.

This clonotype came up a few times. This chain uses TRBV7-6 with TRBJ1-5; no clear D. V was trimmed by 4 bases and J by 8 bases, leaving 12 bases between them. CDR1 and CDR2 (germline): SGHVS, FNYEAQ. This CDR3 has 13 amino acids. CDR3 in amino acids: CASSSTEVKPQHF. The DNA for the CDR3 is TGTGCCAGCAGCTCGACCGAGGTGAAGCCCCAGCATTTT.

The V gene is TRBV12-3 or TRBV12-4, the J gene TRBJ1-1, with D tentatively TRBD1 (6 bases). This CDR3 comprises 13 residues. Deletions cut 7 bases from V and 6 bases from J, with 15 bases between. CDR3 amino acids: CASNQPGGPEAFF. The CDR3 DNA sequence: TGTGCCAGCAACCAACCCGGGGGCCCTGAAGCTTTCTTT.